This T cell receptor (beta chain) derives from a study of blood T cells in healthy people across ages. Findings of the study overall: Estimates of total diversity, which came from one million sequenced T cells, were considered to be underestimates. Older age went with lower TCR beta diversity per million T cells, in a roughly linear way.

Details on this clonotype: Its target is not known.

CDR1 and CDR2 (germline): SGHDN, FVKESK. The V gene end was trimmed by 0 bases and the J gene end by 6 bases; junction bases not matched to a gene: 7. This CDR3 spans 15 amino acids. PCR was performed a second time for roughly 7 to 11 cycles using a sample-barcoded 5' primer and a J-beta primer mix. TCRdb reprocessed the 5' RACE reads with MiXCR, giving one entry per CDR3 protein. Among about 1 million distinct CDR3 sequences, 40% to 50% were seen once, and the ten largest hold 18%. This chain joins TRBV14 and TRBJ1-2; 7 bases agree with TRBD1. The specimen sequenced was blood. The source is a woman aged 60-70 years in good health. The CDR3 nucleotides are TGTGCCAGCAGCCAAGATATCCAGGGGGTGAATGGCTACACCTTC. Amino acids: CASSQDIQGVNGYTF.